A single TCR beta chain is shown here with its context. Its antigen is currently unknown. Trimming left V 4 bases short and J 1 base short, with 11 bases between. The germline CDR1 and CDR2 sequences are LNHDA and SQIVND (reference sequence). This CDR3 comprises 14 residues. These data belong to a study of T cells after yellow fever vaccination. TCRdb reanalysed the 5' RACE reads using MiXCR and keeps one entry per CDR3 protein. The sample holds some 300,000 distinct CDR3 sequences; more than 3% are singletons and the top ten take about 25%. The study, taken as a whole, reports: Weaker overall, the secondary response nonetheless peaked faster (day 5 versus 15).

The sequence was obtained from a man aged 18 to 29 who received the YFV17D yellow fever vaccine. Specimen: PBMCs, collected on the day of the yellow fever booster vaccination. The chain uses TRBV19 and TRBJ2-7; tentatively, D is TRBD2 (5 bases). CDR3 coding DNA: TGTGCCAGTAGTAACCCACGGGGTTCCTACGAGCAGTACTTC. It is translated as CASSNPRGSYEQYF.